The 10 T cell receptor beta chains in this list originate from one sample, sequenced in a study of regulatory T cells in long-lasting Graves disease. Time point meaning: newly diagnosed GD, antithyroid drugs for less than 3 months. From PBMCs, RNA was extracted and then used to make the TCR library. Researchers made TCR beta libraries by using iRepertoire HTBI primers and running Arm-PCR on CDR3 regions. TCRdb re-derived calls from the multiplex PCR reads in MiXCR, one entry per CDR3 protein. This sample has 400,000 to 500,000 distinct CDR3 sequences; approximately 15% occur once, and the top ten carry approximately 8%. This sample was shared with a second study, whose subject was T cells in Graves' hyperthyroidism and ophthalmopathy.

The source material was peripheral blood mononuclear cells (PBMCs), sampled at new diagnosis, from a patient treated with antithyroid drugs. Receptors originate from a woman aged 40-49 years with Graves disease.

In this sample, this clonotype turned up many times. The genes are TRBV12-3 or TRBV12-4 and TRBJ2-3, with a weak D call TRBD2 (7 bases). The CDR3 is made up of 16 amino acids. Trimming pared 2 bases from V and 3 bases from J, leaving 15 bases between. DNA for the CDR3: TGTGCCAGCAGTTTAAGGGGGACTATCGGTACAGATACGCAGTATTTT. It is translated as CASSLRGTIGTDTQYF.

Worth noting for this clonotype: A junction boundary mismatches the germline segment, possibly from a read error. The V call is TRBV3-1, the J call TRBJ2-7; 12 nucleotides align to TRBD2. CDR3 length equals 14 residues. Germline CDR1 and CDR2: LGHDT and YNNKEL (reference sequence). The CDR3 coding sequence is TGTGCCAGCAGCCCTAGCGGGAGGGTTGGCGAGCGGTACTTC. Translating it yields CASSPSGRVGERYF.

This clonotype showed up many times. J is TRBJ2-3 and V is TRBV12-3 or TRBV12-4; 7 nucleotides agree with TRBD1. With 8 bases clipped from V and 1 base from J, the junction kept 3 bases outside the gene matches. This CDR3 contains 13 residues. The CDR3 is CASSGTGTDTQYF. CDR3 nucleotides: TGTGCCAGCTCTGGGACAGGCACAGATACGCAGTATTTT.

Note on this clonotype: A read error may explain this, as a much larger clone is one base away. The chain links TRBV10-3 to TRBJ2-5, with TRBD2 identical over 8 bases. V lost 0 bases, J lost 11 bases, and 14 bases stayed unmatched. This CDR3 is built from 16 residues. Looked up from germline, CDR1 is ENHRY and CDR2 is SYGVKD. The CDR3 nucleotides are TGTGCCATCAGTGAGTCCACTTCGGGACTAGGCTACAAGCAGTACTTC. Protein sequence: CAISESTSGLGYKQYF.

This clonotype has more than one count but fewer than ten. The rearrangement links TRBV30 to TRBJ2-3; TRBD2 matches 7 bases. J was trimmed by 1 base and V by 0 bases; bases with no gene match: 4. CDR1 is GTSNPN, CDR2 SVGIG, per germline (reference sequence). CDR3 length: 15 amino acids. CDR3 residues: CAWSVASGRTDTQYF. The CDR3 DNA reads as TGTGCCTGGAGTGTTGCTAGCGGACGCACAGATACGCAGTATTTT.

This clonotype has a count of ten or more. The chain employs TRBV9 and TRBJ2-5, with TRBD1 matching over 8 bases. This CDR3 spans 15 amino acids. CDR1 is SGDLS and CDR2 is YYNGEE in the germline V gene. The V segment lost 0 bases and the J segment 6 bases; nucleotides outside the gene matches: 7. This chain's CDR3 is CASSVAPGGIQTQYF. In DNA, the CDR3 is TGTGCCAGCAGCGTAGCACCAGGGGGCATACAGACCCAGTACTTC.

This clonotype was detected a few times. The CDR3 is CASSRRRSRDEQYF. The CDR3 coding sequence is TGTGCCAGCAGCCGTCGGAGGAGCCGGGACGAGCAGTACTTC. V and J are TRBV14 and TRBJ2-7; TRBD2 is a possible D gene (5 bases). CDR1 is SGHDN, CDR2 FVKESK, per germline. The germline V and J ends were trimmed by 4 bases and 5 bases, with 15 bases remaining between them. The CDR3 covers 14 residues.

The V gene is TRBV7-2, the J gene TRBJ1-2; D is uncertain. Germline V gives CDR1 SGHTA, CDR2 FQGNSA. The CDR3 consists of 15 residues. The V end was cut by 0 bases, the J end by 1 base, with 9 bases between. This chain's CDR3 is CASSLAGLYNYGYTF. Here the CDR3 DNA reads TGTGCCAGCAGCTTAGCCGGCCTGTATAACTATGGCTACACCTTC.

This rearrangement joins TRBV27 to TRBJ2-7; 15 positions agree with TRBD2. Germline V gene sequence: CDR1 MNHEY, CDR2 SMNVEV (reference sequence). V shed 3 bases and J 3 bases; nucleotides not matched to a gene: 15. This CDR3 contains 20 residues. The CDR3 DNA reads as TGTGCCAGCAGTTTTTCCCCGCCGGGACTAGCGGGAGGCTCAAACTACGAGCAGTACTTC. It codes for CASSFSPPGLAGGSNYEQYF.

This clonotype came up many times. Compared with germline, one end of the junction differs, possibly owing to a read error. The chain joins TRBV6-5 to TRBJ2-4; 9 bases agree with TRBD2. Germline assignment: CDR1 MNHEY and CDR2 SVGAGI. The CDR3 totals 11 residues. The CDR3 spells CASSSGLALCF. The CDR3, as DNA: TGTGCCAGCAGTTCCGGACTAGCGCTCTGCTTC.